There are many counts of the clone carrying this T cell receptor beta chain. This sample stems from a study of CD8+CD57+ T cells in acquired aplastic anemia. Genomic DNA acted as the template from which TCR beta VDJ combination and CDR3 sequence profiling were carried out. TCRdb independently ran MiXCR on the reads; one entry per CDR3 protein. This repertoire shows some 180,000 distinct CDR3 sequences, less than 50% found once; its top ten account for 10% to 15%. Sequenced patients had shown CD8+CD57+ cell expansion by flow cytometry. This CDR3 is built from 15 residues. In germline, CDR1 is LNHDA, CDR2 SQIVND (reference sequence). The germline V and J ends were trimmed by 3 bases and 5 bases, with 17 bases remaining between them.

The receptor comes from a human donor with aplastic anemia. The sample comprised sorted CD4+, CD8+, or CD8+CD57+ T cells (not recorded which) from PBMCs. The J gene is TRBJ2-7, the V gene TRBV19; tentatively, D is TRBD2 (6 bases). In nucleotides, the CDR3 is TGTGCCAGTAGTATGGTCCCGGGAGCCGTCCACGAGCAGTACTTC. Protein: CASSMVPGAVHEQYF. Full variable domain (remainder filled in from reference TRBV19 and TRBJ2-7): DGGITQSPKYLFRKEGQNVTLSCEQNLNHDAMYWYRQDPGQGLRLIYYSQIVNDFQKGDIAEGYSVSREKKESFPLTVTSAQKNPTAFYLCASSMVPGAVHEQYFGPGTRLTVT.